The clone carrying this TCR beta chain was counted at least ten times. Its antigen is currently unknown. The data derive from a study of molecular identifiers for immune sequencing clone quantification. Study-level results: In cases of identical TCR molecules sharing a barcode, highly expanded clone sizes could be underestimated.

TCRdb used MiXCR to reprocess the PCR reads, holding one entry per CDR3 protein. Of about half a million distinct CDR3 sequences in the sample, about 20% were seen once. CDR3 length equals 14 residues. V was cut by 0 bases and J by 5 bases, with 10 bases left in between. The germline V gene has CDR1 SGHTA and CDR2 FQGTGA. This receptor was taken from a human donor in good health. Some libraries in this study had Jurkat cell RNA spiked in. The rearrangement joins TRBV7-3 to TRBJ2-5; TRBD2 is a possible D gene (6 bases). The specimen was naive CD8+ T cells from blood, with Jurkat cell RNA spiked in. Subset meaning: FACS-sorted CD8+CD4-CCR7+CD45RA+ naive T cells. The CDR3 region is CASSLTGGGETQYF. The CDR3 DNA is TGTGCCAGCAGCTTAACGGGAGGCGGGGAGACCCAGTACTTC.